Following are 8 T cell receptor beta chains from one sample sequenced in a study of blood T cell repertoires in COVID-19. TCRdb keeps only in-frame clones here, not all; method: immunoSEQ multiplex PCR. The sample carries fewer than 150,000 clones, 84% recorded once. The sequenced sample consisted of peripheral blood. The receptors come from a woman in her 30s who had recovered from COVID-19.

The V and J genes are TRBV4-1 and TRBJ1-1, with 8 bases matching TRBD1. The V segment lost 5 bases and the J segment 5 bases; nucleotides outside the gene matches: 10. Germline lookup yields CDR1 MGHRA and CDR2 YSYEKL. CDR3 length equals 15 residues. CDR3 in amino acids: CASSSDRGGRTEAFF. The CDR3 bases are TGCGCCAGCAGCAGTGACAGGGGAGGGAGAACTGAAGCTTTCTTT.

This chain uses TRBV10-1 with TRBJ1-1; 8 nucleotides agree with TRBD1. The CDR3 covers 13 residues. Per the germline V gene, CDR1 is WNHNN and CDR2 is SYGVQD (reference sequence). V lost 6 bases, J lost 3 bases, and 3 bases stayed unmatched. The CDR3 spells CASRGDRHTEAFF. Here the CDR3 DNA reads TGCGCCAGCAGAGGGGACAGGCACACTGAAGCTTTCTTT.

This clone has only one observation. The chain uses TRBV5-6 and TRBJ2-7; 8 bases match TRBD2. Trimming at V came to 0 bases and at J to 0 bases, leaving 2 bases not matched to a gene. Germline CDR1 reads SGHDT; CDR2 reads YYEEEE. CDR3 length: 15 amino acids. CDR3 residues: CASSLDGTSSYEQYF. Here the CDR3 DNA reads TGTGCCAGCAGCTTGGACGGGACTAGCTCCTACGAGCAGTACTTC.

This sequence joins TRBV27 and TRBJ2-5; TRBD1 agrees at 10 bases. The CDR3 covers 15 residues. Germline V gene lookup returns CDR1 MNHEY and CDR2 SMNVEV (reference sequence). V was clipped by 2 bases and J by 3 bases; unmatched bases: 3. The CDR3 is CASSLLTGGEETQYF. The CDR3, as DNA: TGTGCCAGCAGTTTACTGACAGGGGGCGAAGAGACCCAGTACTTC.

The chain uses TRBV12-3 or TRBV12-4 and TRBJ1-1; tentatively, D is TRBD1 (5 bases). The CDR3 spans 11 residues. Trimming stripped 7 bases from V and 5 bases from J, with 8 bases between. CDR3 bases: TGTGCCAGCATTACAGGAACTGAAGCTTTCTTT. Encoded protein: CASITGTEAFF.

The genes are TRBV19 and TRBJ2-1; no clear D gene. This CDR3 comprises 14 residues. V was pared by 6 bases and J by 0 bases, with 9 bases between. Germline V CDR1 and CDR2: LNHDA, SQIVND (reference sequence). The CDR3 DNA follows: TGTGCCAGTAGCGCGGAGAGCTCCTACAATGAGCAGTTCTTC. It yields the protein CASSAESSYNEQFF. Full variable domain (remainder filled in from reference TRBV19 and TRBJ2-1): DGGITQSPKYLFRKEGQNVTLSCEQNLNHDAMYWYRQDPGQGLRLIYYSQIVNDFQKGDIAEGYSVSREKKESFPLTVTSAQKNPTAFYLCASSAESSYNEQFFGPGTRLTVL.

The genes are TRBV5-6 and TRBJ2-7, with 7 bases lining up with TRBD1. The J segment lost 0 bases and the V segment lost 4 bases, leaving 7 bases of the junction unmatched. Germline V CDR1 and CDR2: SGHDT, YYEEEE. The CDR3 contains 15 residues. CDR3 amino acids: CASSTQTGISYEQYF. For the CDR3, the DNA is TGTGCCAGCAGCACTCAGACAGGGATCTCCTACGAGCAGTACTTC.

The genes are TRBV6-5 and TRBJ1-2; TRBD1 aligns across 8 bases. The CDR3 runs to 14 residues. The germline V gene has CDR1 MNHEY and CDR2 SVGAGI. With V trimmed by 5 bases and J by 5 bases, 7 bases remained unmatched. CDR3 sequence reads: CASSTYTGGYGYTF. The CDR3 coding sequence is TGTGCCAGCAGTACATATACAGGGGGGTATGGCTACACCTTC.